This T cell receptor (beta chain) was found in a study of cytomegalovirus exposure and HLA in healthy donors. PCR primers comprised 60 Vbeta and 13 Jbeta primers. The assay was immunoSEQ multiplex PCR, and TCRdb's table has in-frame clones only and misses some. Of 130,000 or so clones listed, about three quarters are singletons. The V segment lost 2 bases and the J segment 4 bases; nucleotides outside the gene matches: 8. The CDR3 is made up of 15 amino acids. From germline, CDR1 is MNHEY and CDR2 SMNVEV (reference sequence). This clone was observed a handful of times. The rearrangement joins TRBV27 to TRBJ2-7; 7 nucleotides match TRBD1. Sequencing was carried out using PBMCs. The source of this sequence is a man aged 40-55 years in good health and CMV-seronegative. The CDR3 region has the DNA TGTGCCAGCAGTTTAGATCCAGGGGGTCTTTACGAGCAGTACTTC. It encodes CASSLDPGGLYEQYF.